The source of this TCR beta chain is a study of cytomegalovirus exposure and HLA in healthy donors. Study-wide background: Sequencing of about 179 million T cells in an earlier analysis found 120 million or so unique TCR beta sequences. General observations from the study: Other equally common chains were less clonally expanded than HLA-associated TCR beta chains, a later analysis showed. Across donors, sequencing depth was assumed by presence/absence analyses to be roughly uniform. Later analysis associated a missense DCLRE1C variant with TCR beta V- and J-gene trimming.

CDR3 length equals 15 residues. Per the germline V gene, CDR1 is LGHNA and CDR2 is YSLEER. Unmatched junction bases numbered 4, after V lost 1 base and J lost 2 bases. As regards this clone: Its antigen is not known.

Researchers ran the PCR with 60 Vbeta and 13 Jbeta primers. The protocol was immunoSEQ multiplex PCR, while the TCRdb copy is restricted to in-frame clones and leaves out a portion. The sample has about 55,000 clones, 80% to 85% seen once. The clonotype originates from a man aged 30 to 45 in good health and CMV-seronegative. This chain links TRBV4-3 with TRBJ1-2; 7 bases map to TRBD1. Sequencing was performed on PBMCs. In nucleotides, the CDR3 is TGCGCCAGCAGCCAAGCATCGACAGGGAACTATGGCTACACCTTC. Translating gives CASSQASTGNYGYTF.